A selection of T cell receptor beta chains follows, all from one sample in a study of shared clonotypes between healthy human individuals. Sequenced by immunoSEQ multiplex PCR; TCRdb stores in-frame clones only, minus some. This sample carries about 2.1 million clones, approximately 94% of them seen once, and the ten largest clones take around 1.7%. The sample taken for sequencing was naive CD8+ T cells from PBMCs. These receptors were collected from a young man in good health. Some clones in this sample may be carry-over from other donors' samples. Both conserved end residues are part of each CDR3. D genes are given only for firm matches. The size field is filled for only some rows; it gives once, few, many or a size class.

v_call: TRBV28
j_call: TRBJ2-1
d_call: -
clone_size: -
cdr3_aa: CASSWGNRVDEQFF
cdr3_nt: TGTGCCAGCAGTTGGGGAAACAGGGTAGATGAGCAGTTCTTC

v_call: TRBV27
j_call: TRBJ1-5
d_call: -
clone_size: -
cdr3_aa: CASSSFRGLGQPQHF
cdr3_nt: TGTGCCAGCAGTTCGTTTCGGGGGCTTGGTCAGCCCCAGCATTTT

v_call: TRBV27
j_call: TRBJ2-3
d_call: -
clone_size: -
cdr3_aa: CASSLADHSDTQYF
cdr3_nt: TGTGCCAGCAGTTTAGCGGACCACTCCGATACGCAGTATTTT

v_call: TRBV7-9
j_call: TRBJ1-5
d_call: -
clone_size: few
cdr3_aa: CASSLSVSNQPQHF
cdr3_nt: TGTGCCAGCAGCCTCTCTGTGAGCAATCAGCCCCAGCATTTT

v_call: TRBV25-1
j_call: TRBJ2-1
d_call: -
clone_size: -
cdr3_aa: CASSPPENEQFF
cdr3_nt: TGTGCCAGCAGCCCACCGGAGAATGAGCAGTTCTTC

v_call: TRBV7-9
j_call: TRBJ2-5
d_call: TRBD1
clone_size: -
cdr3_aa: CASSSGQGIQYF
cdr3_nt: TGTGCCAGCAGCTCGGGACAGGGGATTCAGTACTTC

v_call: TRBV21-1
j_call: TRBJ1-5
d_call: -
clone_size: -
cdr3_aa: CASSKARQGETGEGSNQPQHF
cdr3_nt: TGTGCCAGCAGCAAAGCGCGTCAAGGGGAAACAGGGGAGGGTAGCAATCAGCCCCAGCATTTT

v_call: TRBV6-6
j_call: TRBJ2-7
d_call: TRBD2
clone_size: -
cdr3_aa: CASSQLAGGGSYEQYF
cdr3_nt: TGTGCCAGCAGTCAACTAGCGGGAGGGGGCTCCTACGAGCAGTACTTC

v_call: TRBV6-5
j_call: TRBJ2-4
d_call: -
clone_size: once
cdr3_aa: CASSPYGPANIQYF
cdr3_nt: TGTGCCAGCAGCCCCTACGGGCCTGCAAACATTCAGTACTTC

v_call: TRBV11-2
j_call: TRBJ2-7
d_call: TRBD2
clone_size: -
cdr3_aa: CASSFTSESSYEQYF
cdr3_nt: TGTGCCAGCAGCTTTACTAGCGAAAGCTCCTACGAGCAGTACTTC

v_call: TRBV13
j_call: TRBJ1-2
d_call: -
clone_size: -
cdr3_aa: CASSPWDSNYGYTF
cdr3_nt: TGTGCCAGCAGCCCCTGGGATTCTAACTATGGCTACACCTTC

v_call: TRBV4-2
j_call: TRBJ2-3
d_call: -
clone_size: -
cdr3_aa: CASSPGEWGTDTQYF
cdr3_nt: TGTGCCAGCAGCCCTGGAGAGTGGGGCACAGATACGCAGTATTTT

v_call: TRBV27
j_call: TRBJ2-2
d_call: TRBD1
clone_size: -
cdr3_aa: CASSFGIRGFGELFF
cdr3_nt: TGTGCCAGCAGTTTCGGTATCAGGGGGTTCGGGGAGCTGTTTTTT

v_call: TRBV7-7
j_call: TRBJ2-2
d_call: TRBD2
clone_size: -
cdr3_aa: CASSPWGLAGGTGELFF
cdr3_nt: TGTGCCAGCAGCCCATGGGGACTAGCGGGTGGCACCGGGGAGCTGTTTTTT

v_call: TRBV27
j_call: TRBJ2-2
d_call: TRBD2
clone_size: -
cdr3_aa: CASSSGLPVNTGELFF
cdr3_nt: TGTGCCAGCAGTTCGGGACTACCCGTGAACACCGGGGAGCTGTTTTTT

v_call: TRBV6-4
j_call: TRBJ2-7
d_call: -
clone_size: -
cdr3_aa: CASGTGRPSSYEQYF
cdr3_nt: TGTGCCAGCGGGACCGGACGGCCTTCCTCCTACGAGCAGTACTTC

v_call: TRBV25-1
j_call: TRBJ1-1
d_call: -
clone_size: once
cdr3_aa: CASSDPAGGYTEAFF
cdr3_nt: TGTGCCAGCAGTGATCCGGCGGGGGGCTACACTGAAGCTTTCTTT

v_call: TRBV6-1
j_call: TRBJ1-5
d_call: -
clone_size: -
cdr3_aa: CASSEREGYTYQPQHF
cdr3_nt: TGTGCCAGCAGTGAACGAGAAGGTTACACCTATCAGCCCCAGCATTTT

v_call: TRBV7-2
j_call: TRBJ2-3
d_call: -
clone_size: -
cdr3_aa: CASTLGRGFGTDTQYF
cdr3_nt: TGTGCCAGCACCCTAGGTCGGGGATTTGGCACAGATACGCAGTATTTT

v_call: TRBV5-1
j_call: TRBJ2-3
d_call: -
clone_size: -
cdr3_aa: CASSLERPFPLYF
cdr3_nt: TGCGCCAGCAGCTTGGAGCGTCCTTTCCCGTTGTATTTT

v_call: TRBV7-9
j_call: TRBJ2-7
d_call: -
clone_size: -
cdr3_aa: CASSPGLGYEQYF
cdr3_nt: TGTGCCAGCAGCCCTGGGTTGGGGTACGAGCAGTACTTC

v_call: TRBV7-9
j_call: TRBJ2-1
d_call: -
clone_size: -
cdr3_aa: CASSLAEGTYNEQFF
cdr3_nt: TGTGCCAGCAGCTTAGCCGAGGGAACCTACAATGAGCAGTTCTTC

v_call: TRBV27
j_call: TRBJ1-1
d_call: -
clone_size: once
cdr3_aa: CASSQDSLAAEAFF
cdr3_nt: TGTGCCAGCAGCCAGGACAGCCTGGCTGCTGAAGCTTTCTTT

v_call: TRBV18
j_call: TRBJ2-3
d_call: TRBD1
clone_size: once
cdr3_aa: CASSPVRTGGTDTQYF
cdr3_nt: TGTGCCAGCTCACCCGTTAGGACAGGGGGCACAGATACGCAGTATTTT

v_call: TRBV11-2
j_call: TRBJ2-3
d_call: -
clone_size: -
cdr3_aa: CASSSYGGPRDTQYF
cdr3_nt: TGTGCCAGCAGCTCTTATGGGGGACCGAGGGATACGCAGTATTTT

v_call: TRBV7-9
j_call: TRBJ2-1
d_call: -
clone_size: -
cdr3_aa: CASSAGNEQFF
cdr3_nt: TGTGCCAGCAGCGCGGGGAATGAGCAGTTCTTC

v_call: TRBV9
j_call: TRBJ1-2
d_call: -
clone_size: -
cdr3_aa: CASSFRGGGNYGYTF
cdr3_nt: TGTGCCAGCAGCTTCCGCGGTGGAGGTAACTATGGCTACACCTTC

v_call: TRBV2
j_call: TRBJ2-3
d_call: TRBD2
clone_size: -
cdr3_aa: CASSESGSGSWGDTQYF
cdr3_nt: TGTGCCAGCAGTGAATCGGGTAGCGGGAGCTGGGGAGATACGCAGTATTTT

v_call: TRBV5-4
j_call: TRBJ2-7
d_call: TRBD1
clone_size: -
cdr3_aa: CASSLGTGTAKYEQYF
cdr3_nt: TGTGCCAGCAGCCTTGGGACAGGGACCGCCAAGTACGAGCAGTACTTC

v_call: TRBV5-6
j_call: TRBJ2-7
d_call: TRBD2
clone_size: -
cdr3_aa: CASSLVVGEGLATYEQYF
cdr3_nt: TGTGCCAGCAGCTTGGTTGTGGGTGAGGGACTAGCTACCTACGAGCAGTACTTC

v_call: TRBV6-5
j_call: TRBJ2-1
d_call: -
clone_size: -
cdr3_aa: CASSLTGHPGHEQFF
cdr3_nt: TGTGCCAGCAGTTTAACGGGACACCCCGGCCATGAGCAGTTCTTC

v_call: TRBV7-2
j_call: TRBJ2-3
d_call: -
clone_size: -
cdr3_aa: CASSEGTSLGTDTQYF
cdr3_nt: TGTGCCAGCAGCGAGGGGACGAGTCTGGGCACAGATACGCAGTATTTT

v_call: TRBV5-1
j_call: TRBJ2-7
d_call: TRBD2
clone_size: -
cdr3_aa: CASSFGGREPYEQYF
cdr3_nt: TGCGCCAGCAGCTTCGGCGGGAGGGAACCCTACGAGCAGTACTTC

v_call: TRBV5-8
j_call: TRBJ1-5
d_call: -
clone_size: -
cdr3_aa: CASSLGDQPQHF
cdr3_nt: TGTGCCAGCAGCTTGGGGGATCAGCCCCAGCATTTT

v_call: TRBV7-9
j_call: TRBJ1-1
d_call: -
clone_size: -
cdr3_aa: CASSSLRAEAFF
cdr3_nt: TGTGCCAGCAGCTCCCTTCGGGCTGAAGCTTTCTTT

v_call: TRBV5-5
j_call: TRBJ2-1
d_call: -
clone_size: -
cdr3_aa: CASSFTGEQFF
cdr3_nt: TGTGCCAGCAGCTTCACGGGGGAGCAGTTCTTC

v_call: TRBV2
j_call: TRBJ1-5
d_call: TRBD1
clone_size: -
cdr3_aa: CASSTGTDSNQPQHF
cdr3_nt: TGTGCCAGCAGTACCGGGACAGATAGCAATCAGCCCCAGCATTTT

v_call: TRBV30
j_call: TRBJ1-1
d_call: TRBD1
clone_size: -
cdr3_aa: CAWNGRGGAEAFF
cdr3_nt: TGTGCCTGGAACGGACGAGGGGGCGCTGAAGCTTTCTTT

v_call: TRBV30
j_call: TRBJ2-1
d_call: TRBD2
clone_size: -
cdr3_aa: CAWSVLAGVEQFF
cdr3_nt: TGTGCCTGGAGTGTTCTAGCGGGAGTTGAGCAGTTCTTC

v_call: TRBV27
j_call: TRBJ1-2
d_call: TRBD1
clone_size: once
cdr3_aa: CASSPRGRRYGYTF
cdr3_nt: TGTGCCAGCAGTCCCAGGGGGCGCAGGTATGGCTACACCTTC

v_call: TRBV9
j_call: TRBJ2-2
d_call: TRBD2
clone_size: -
cdr3_aa: CASSAPTSGSSRPGELFF
cdr3_nt: TGTGCCAGCAGCGCCCCGACTAGCGGGAGTTCTCGACCCGGGGAGCTGTTTTTT